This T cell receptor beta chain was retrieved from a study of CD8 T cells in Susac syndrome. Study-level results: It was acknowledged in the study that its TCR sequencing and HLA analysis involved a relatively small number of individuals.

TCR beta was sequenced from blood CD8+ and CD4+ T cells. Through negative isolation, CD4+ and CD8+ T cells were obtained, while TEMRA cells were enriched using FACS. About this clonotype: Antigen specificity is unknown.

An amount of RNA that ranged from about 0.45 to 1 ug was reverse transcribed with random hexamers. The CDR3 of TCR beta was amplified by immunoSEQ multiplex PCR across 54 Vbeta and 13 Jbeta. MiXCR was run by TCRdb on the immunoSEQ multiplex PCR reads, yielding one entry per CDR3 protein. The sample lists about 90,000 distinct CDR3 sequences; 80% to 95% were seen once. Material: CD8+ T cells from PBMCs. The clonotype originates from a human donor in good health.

The DNA for the CDR3 is TGCAGTGCTAGGGCAGGGCAAGTCGTCTACGAGCAGTACTTC. Amino acids: CSARAGQVVYEQYF. The chain links TRBV20-1 to TRBJ2-7; TRBD1 might be the D (5 bases). Germline assignment: CDR1 DFQATT and CDR2 SNEGSKA (reference sequence). CDR3 length: 14 amino acids. Trimming removed 3 bases from V and 3 bases from J, with 15 bases in between.